The 30 T cell receptor beta chains given below trace back to one sample, sequenced in a study of cytomegalovirus exposure and HLA in healthy donors. Clones were read by immunoSEQ multiplex PCR, and TCRdb kept only the in-frame ones, dropping some. The sample consists of fewer than 250,000 clones, roughly 91% of them appearing once. The sequencing input was PBMCs. The receptors shown here come from a woman aged 18-30 years in good health and CMV-seropositive.

The rearrangement joins TRBV9 to TRBJ1-2, with D possibly being TRBD1 (5 bases). Germline loops: CDR1 SGDLS, CDR2 YYNGEE. Between the trimmed V and J ends, which lost 0 bases and 10 bases, there was a span of 13 bases. The length of the CDR3 is 13 residues. CDR3: CASSVGEGEDYTF. The CDR3 DNA is TGTGCCAGCAGCGTAGGGGAAGGGGAGGACTACACCTTC.

The chain joins TRBV5-1 to TRBJ2-3; 9 bases match TRBD2. V lost 0 bases, J lost 3 bases, and 11 bases stayed unmatched. CDR3 size: 18 residues. Per germline, CDR1 SGHRS and CDR2 YFSETQ. The CDR3 sequence is CASSLALAGVSPTDTQYF. The CDR3 DNA reads as TGCGCCAGCAGCTTGGCATTAGCGGGAGTATCTCCAACAGATACGCAGTATTTT.

The gene calls are TRBV7-2 and TRBJ2-1, with D possibly being TRBD2 (5 bases). V was shortened by 3 bases and J by 0 bases, with 15 bases between the two germline ends. Germline assignment: CDR1 SGHTA and CDR2 FQGNSA. This CDR3 spans 17 amino acids. DNA for the CDR3: TGTGCCAGCAGCTTCGTAGCGATCGGGTTCTCCTACAATGAGCAGTTCTTC. Amino acids: CASSFVAIGFSYNEQFF.

The CDR3 DNA reads TGCAGCGTCGAAACCAGGTTCGACACCGGGGAGCTGTTTTTT. Its protein is CSVETRFDTGELFF. The chain recombines TRBV29-1 with TRBJ2-2; D uncertain. This CDR3 is built from 14 residues. The germline V gene encodes CDR1 SQVTM and CDR2 ANQGSEA. V lost 6 bases to trimming and J lost 3 bases, with 14 bases between them.

V and J are TRBV28 and TRBJ2-5; no clear D gene. The CDR3 spans 13 residues. Germline loops: CDR1 MDHEN, CDR2 SYDVKM. Trimming cost V 2 bases and J 5 bases, with 9 bases left between them. In DNA form, the CDR3 reads TGTGCCAGCAGTTTAGAAGCTCCTGAGACCCAGTACTTC. It yields the protein CASSLEAPETQYF. Using reference TRBV28 and TRBJ2-5 for the parts outside the CDR3, the full variable domain is DVKVTQSSRYLVKRTGEKVFLECVQDMDHENMFWYRQDPGLGLRLIYFSYDVKMKEKGDIPEGYSVSREKKERFSLILESASTNQTSMYLCASSLEAPETQYFGPGTRLLVL.

V usage is TRBV6-5 and J usage is TRBJ1-1, with no clear D. Germline V lookup: CDR1 MNHEY, CDR2 SVGAGI. The CDR3 loop spans 11 amino acids. Trimming stripped 5 bases from V and 4 bases from J, with 5 bases between. The CDR3: CASSRSTEAFF. DNA of the CDR3: TGTGCCAGCAGTAGGAGCACTGAAGCTTTCTTT.

The chain is built from TRBV18 and TRBJ2-7; 7 nucleotides match TRBD1. CDR3 length equals 16 residues. With 0 bases clipped from V and 2 bases from J, the junction kept 7 bases outside the gene matches. Germline V lookup: CDR1 KGHSH, CDR2 LQKENI. The CDR3 region has the DNA TGTGCCAGCTCACCACCAAGGGGGACAGAGACCTACGAGCAGTACTTC. It translates to CASSPPRGTETYEQYF.

V gene TRBV27 combines with J gene TRBJ2-2; TRBD2 might be the D (6 bases). Germline V gene data show CDR1 as MNHEY and CDR2 as SMNVEV (reference sequence). The V end was cut by 5 bases, the J end by 5 bases, with 18 bases between. The CDR3 spans 16 residues. In DNA, the CDR3 is TGTGCCAGCAGTACGCTGCGGGGTGCAAATACCGGGGAGCTGTTTTTT. Its protein product is CASSTLRGANTGELFF.

The chain has TRBV18 and TRBJ2-3, with 7 bases matching TRBD2. CDR1 is KGHSH, CDR2 LQKENI, per germline. This CDR3 comprises 14 residues. With V trimmed by 3 bases and J by 2 bases, 2 bases remained unmatched. CDR3 region: CASSPGTTTDTQYF. As DNA, the CDR3 is TGTGCCAGCTCACCCGGGACTACCACAGATACGCAGTATTTT.

J is TRBJ2-1 and V is TRBV2, with 9 bases lining up with TRBD1. The ends lost 5 bases at V and 2 bases at J; junction bases unmatched: 4. Germline V gene data show CDR1 as SNHLY and CDR2 as FYNNEI. The CDR3 runs 15 residues. The CDR3 spells CASSTGTGTYNEQFF. Written as DNA, the CDR3 is TGTGCCAGCAGTACCGGGACAGGGACCTACAATGAGCAGTTCTTC.

The V gene is TRBV2, the J gene TRBJ2-1; 14 bases fit TRBD2. The CDR3 contains 19 residues. Losses at the gene ends were 4 bases for V and 7 bases for J; bases not matched to a gene: 15. Germline CDR1 and CDR2: SNHLY and FYNNEI. The CDR3 DNA sequence: TGTGCCAGCAGTGCACTCGGGACTAGCGGGAGTGAAGGGGGAAATGAGCAGTTCTTC. Translating it yields CASSALGTSGSEGGNEQFF.

This chain uses TRBV6-6 with TRBJ2-3, with TRBD2 identical over 9 bases. The ends lost 6 bases at V and 0 bases at J; junction bases unmatched: 7. This CDR3 spans 16 amino acids. Germline V gene sequence: CDR1 MNHNY, CDR2 SVGAGI (reference sequence). CDR3 in DNA: TGTGCCAGCAGCTCACCCACTAGCGGGAGCACAGATACGCAGTATTTT. This sequence encodes CASSSPTSGSTDTQYF.

V and J are TRBV27 and TRBJ1-2; maybe TRBD1 (6 bases). The CDR3 contains 15 residues. V shed 4 bases and J shed 5 bases, with 17 bases lying between them. Per germline, CDR1 MNHEY and CDR2 SMNVEV (reference sequence). The CDR3 loop is CASSSLDSQWYGYTF. The CDR3 DNA is TGTGCCAGCAGTTCCCTGGACAGTCAATGGTATGGCTACACCTTC.

The V gene is TRBV10-3, the J gene TRBJ1-2; TRBD1 aligns across 7 bases. This CDR3 contains 13 residues. V lost 7 bases and J lost 4; bases outside the gene matches: 6. CDR1 is ENHRY, CDR2 SYGVKD, per germline. This chain's CDR3 is CAITRDSTYGYTF. CDR3 bases: TGTGCCATCACCCGGGACAGCACCTATGGCTACACCTTC.

This chain links TRBV2 with TRBJ2-1; TRBD1 aligns across 8 bases. Germline loops: CDR1 SNHLY, CDR2 FYNNEI. CDR3 size: 15 residues. The V gene end was trimmed by 4 bases and the J gene end by 3 bases; junction bases not matched to a gene: 5. DNA of the CDR3: TGTGCCAGCAGTGCCGGCAGGGGGCGCTACAATGAGCAGTTCTTC. Translated: CASSAGRGRYNEQFF.

V is TRBV19 and J is TRBJ1-1; D may be TRBD1 (6 bases). This CDR3 comprises 16 residues. In germline, CDR1 is LNHDA, CDR2 SQIVND (reference sequence). V was cut by 7 bases and J by 0 bases, with 18 bases left in between. The chain's CDR3 is CASKGERGALNTEAFF. CDR3 nucleotide sequence: TGTGCCAGTAAAGGTGAACGGGGGGCCCTGAACACTGAAGCTTTCTTT.

The chain employs TRBV5-1 and TRBJ2-7; 7 bases line up with TRBD2. This CDR3 is 15 amino acids long. CDR1 is SGHRS and CDR2 is YFSETQ in the germline V gene. The V segment lost 4 bases and the J segment 5 bases; nucleotides outside the gene matches: 12. The CDR3 region has the DNA TGCGCCAGCAGCCATCATGGGGAGGGTTTAGACGAGCAGTACTTC. The encoded protein is CASSHHGEGLDEQYF.

The gene calls are TRBV2 and TRBJ1-3, with a tentative D call TRBD1 (5 bases). The CDR3 runs to 13 residues. Germline V gene sequence: CDR1 SNHLY, CDR2 FYNNEI. CDR3 protein: CASGGVQRNTIYF. CDR3 DNA: TGTGCGAGCGGGGGGGTACAGAGAAACACCATATATTTT.

This sequence joins TRBV12-5 and TRBJ1-2; 9 nucleotides agree with TRBD1. Germline CDR1 reads LGHNT; CDR2 reads FRNRAP. With V trimmed by 4 bases and J by 6 bases, 9 bases remained unmatched. The CDR3 loop spans 15 amino acids. Here the CDR3 DNA reads TGTGCTAGTGGTTGGAACGCGGGACAGGGAAATGGCTACACCTTC. Translation: CASGWNAGQGNGYTF. Complete variable domain (other parts from reference TRBV12-5 and TRBJ1-2): DARVTQTPRHKVTEMGQEVTMRCQPILGHNTVFWYRQTMMQGLELLAYFRNRAPLDDSGMPKDRFSAEMPDATLATLKIQPSEPRDSAVYFCASGWNAGQGNGYTFGSGTRLTVV.

The chain employs TRBV5-1 and TRBJ1-1; TRBD1 matches at 8 bases. The CDR3 extends over 15 amino acids. Germline values: CDR1 SGHRS, CDR2 YFSETQ. V gave up 4 bases and J gave up 1 base; unmatched junction bases: 6. CDR3 residues: CASSRSGTGNTEAFF. CDR3 coding DNA: TGCGCCAGCAGCAGATCCGGGACAGGGAACACTGAAGCTTTCTTT.

The rearrangement uses TRBV6-5 and TRBJ1-2; perhaps TRBD1 as D (5 bases). Per germline, CDR1 MNHEY and CDR2 SVGAGI. The germline V and J ends were trimmed by 5 bases and 4 bases, with 14 bases remaining between them. The CDR3 is made up of 14 amino acids. The CDR3 DNA reads as TGTGCCAGCAGTCAAAATCAGGGTGGCTATGGCTACACCTTC. Protein sequence: CASSQNQGGYGYTF.

The genes are TRBV6-1 and TRBJ2-7, with D possibly being TRBD2 (5 bases). This CDR3 has 14 residues. V shed 3 bases and J shed 4 bases, with 13 bases lying between them. Germline V gene sequence: CDR1 MNHNS, CDR2 SASEGT. The DNA for the CDR3 is TGTGCCAGCAGTGAGAGAGGGAGAGGATACGAGCAGTACTTC. This codes for CASSERGRGYEQYF.

The V call is TRBV5-4, the J call TRBJ2-1; TRBD2 aligns across 7 bases. Germline loops: CDR1 SGHNT, CDR2 YYREEE (reference sequence). The CDR3 has 16 residues. After removal of 4 bases from V and 2 bases from J, the junction contained 9 bases not matched to a gene. The CDR3 DNA reads TGTGCCAGCAGCACCGGGACTAAGCTCACCTACAATGAGCAGTTCTTC. Its protein is CASSTGTKLTYNEQFF.

The J gene is TRBJ2-3, the V gene TRBV15; D is ambiguous. Trimming pared 0 bases from V and 2 bases from J, leaving 9 bases between. The CDR3 has 15 residues. Germline assignment: CDR1 LNHNV and CDR2 YYDKDF (reference sequence). The CDR3 DNA reads TGTGCCACCAGCAGAGAGGCAGGCTACACAGATACGCAGTATTTT. Translated: CATSREAGYTDTQYF.

This chain joins TRBV27 and TRBJ1-2, with D possibly matching TRBD1 (6 bases). The V gene's germline CDR1 is MNHEY and CDR2 SMNVEV (reference sequence). The CDR3 length is 15 residues. Trimming took 6 bases from V and 2 from J, leaving 16 bases between them. As DNA, the CDR3 is TGTGCCAGCAGGGCCTGGGACAACTGGAACTATGGCTACACCTTC. It codes for CASRAWDNWNYGYTF.

The chain links TRBV28 to TRBJ2-1, with D possibly TRBD2 on 6 matching bases. The germline gives CDR1 MDHEN, CDR2 SYDVKM. The CDR3 is 14 residues long. V was cut by 3 bases and J by 8 bases, with 14 bases left in between. The CDR3 spells CASSFREFSHEQFF. The CDR3 nucleotides are TGTGCCAGCAGTTTTCGGGAGTTTAGTCATGAGCAGTTCTTC.

The V call is TRBV6-1, the J call TRBJ1-1; TRBD1 agrees at 11 bases. V lost 5 bases and J lost 4; bases outside the gene matches: 3. Looked up from germline, CDR1 is MNHNS and CDR2 is SASEGT. CDR3 length: 14 residues. CDR3 nucleotide sequence: TGTGCCAGCAGTTGGGACAGGGGGGGCACTGAAGCTTTCTTT. Translated: CASSWDRGGTEAFF.

V usage is TRBV2 and J usage is TRBJ2-7, with 13 bases aligning to TRBD2. Germline trimming cut 6 bases from V and 1 base from J; bases unmatched to any gene: 3. The germline V gene has CDR1 SNHLY and CDR2 FYNNEI. CDR3 length: 15 residues. CDR3 nucleotide sequence: TGTGCCAGCAGACGGGGACTAGCGGGGTCCTACGAGCAGTACTTC. This codes for CASRRGLAGSYEQYF.

This chain joins TRBV7-2 and TRBJ2-5; D not certain. V dropped 4 bases and J dropped 3 bases, with 12 bases sitting between them. Germline CDR1 is SGHTA and CDR2 is FQGNSA. The CDR3 extends over 14 amino acids. The CDR3 loop reads CASSSPPSEETQYF. The CDR3, as DNA: TGTGCCAGCAGCTCTCCCCCATCGGAAGAGACCCAGTACTTC.

The chain combines TRBV5-1 with TRBJ2-7, with D possibly being TRBD1 (5 bases). CDR1 is SGHRS and CDR2 is YFSETQ in the germline V gene. V dropped 5 bases and J dropped 2 bases, with 8 bases sitting between them. The CDR3 is 12 residues long. CDR3 amino acids: CASRGRTYEQYF. CDR3 in DNA: TGCGCCAGCAGGGGGCGGACCTACGAGCAGTACTTC.